This is a list of T cell receptor beta chains from one sample in a study of CD8 T cells in Susac syndrome. MiXCR, applied by TCRdb to the immunoSEQ multiplex PCR reads, yields one record per CDR3 protein. The table shows approximately 160,000 distinct CDR3 sequences, with around 94% occurring only once. The sequenced sample consisted of CD4+ T cells from PBMCs. These receptors were obtained from a human donor with multiple sclerosis. Each CDR3 is given with its conserved first and last residue. Where a row states a size, it is once, few, many or the class of an expanded clone; other rows omit it.

cdr3_length	clone_size	v_call	j_call	cdr3_aa
12	NA	TRBV12-3/TRBV12-4	TRBJ1-5	CASQSPFQPQHF
11	NA	TRBV20-1	TRBJ2-7	CSAPRNYEQYF
13	NA	TRBV6-5	TRBJ2-3	CASSYSLTDTQYF
14	NA	TRBV5-1	TRBJ2-5	CASSTRAGEETQYF
10	NA	TRBV29-1	TRBJ1-2	CSARLVGYTF
19	NA	TRBV13	TRBJ2-7	CASSRAGLFEGGATGEQYF
15	NA	TRBV20-1	TRBJ2-1	CSALLQGLSYNEQFF
16	once	TRBV7-2	TRBJ2-3	CASSLLGPTSLDTQYF
13	NA	TRBV4-1	TRBJ1-2	CASSQVGVYGYTF
13	NA	TRBV11-2	TRBJ1-2	CASSLGGGTFYTF
13	NA	TRBV6-2/TRBV6-3	TRBJ2-1	CASSYFPFNEQFF
14	NA	TRBV18	TRBJ2-7	CASSPSSGQDEQYF
15	NA	TRBV5-4	TRBJ2-5	CASSVRDYHLETQYF
14	NA	TRBV29-1	TRBJ2-5	CSSRGAGGGETQYF
16	once	TRBV7-9	TRBJ1-2	CASSRTTGTANYGYTF
14	NA	TRBV18	TRBJ2-7	CASATYGEGYEQYF
16	NA	TRBV7-2	TRBJ2-3	CASSLVIAGGMDTQYF
15	NA	TRBV5-8	TRBJ1-1	CASTVSGLRNTEAFF
17	NA	TRBV30	TRBJ2-4	CAWSVGQPGLAKNIQYF
13	NA	TRBV29-1	TRBJ1-1	CSVAMTGDTEAFF
15	few	TRBV12-3/TRBV12-4	TRBJ2-1	CASSLRGSSYNEQFF
16	NA	TRBV29-1	TRBJ2-3	CSAMRTSGSSTDTQYF
15	NA	TRBV27	TRBJ2-3	CASSLGLARTDTQYF
15	NA	TRBV15	TRBJ2-1	CATSRIAGGYNEQFF
15	once	TRBV4-3	TRBJ1-1	CASSQEERGDTEAFF
10	once	TRBV28	TRBJ2-1	CATKYNEQFF
13	NA	TRBV6-2/TRBV6-3	TRBJ2-5	CASTASGRETQYF
14	NA	TRBV30	TRBJ1-4	CAWSVNRGNEKLFF
14	NA	TRBV30	TRBJ2-1	CAQRVAGPYTEQFF
13	NA	TRBV6-5	TRBJ2-5	CASRRTAQETQYF
15	NA	TRBV14	TRBJ1-2	CASSQVRTGGNGYTF
13	NA	TRBV2	TRBJ1-5	CASSGTENQPQHF
15	NA	TRBV6-1	TRBJ1-4	CASSEAWGTNEKLFF
15	NA	TRBV4-2	TRBJ1-4	CASSQGLRGTEKLFF
13	NA	TRBV4-1	TRBJ2-1	CASSQEAGYEQFF
12	NA	TRBV29-1	TRBJ1-4	CSVGRMNEKLFF
15	NA	TRBV6-5	TRBJ1-2	CASKKRDRGENGYTF
15	NA	TRBV29-1	TRBJ1-2	CSVPTGPTRNYGYTF
14	NA	TRBV3-1	TRBJ2-5	CASSPGGSEETQYF
14	NA	TRBV18	TRBJ1-2	CASSPARDDYGYTF
13	NA	TRBV20-1	TRBJ2-7	CSARDEGDGEQYF
15	NA	TRBV18	TRBJ2-5	CASSPRGLVRETQYF
14	NA	TRBV18	TRBJ2-5	CASSPRTGQETQYF
15	NA	TRBV5-1	TRBJ2-2	CASSLDRRGTGELFF
14	once	TRBV2	TRBJ2-3	CANDRGPGGDTQYF